This T cell receptor (beta chain) was captured in a study of blood T cell repertoires in COVID-19. The overall study: COVID-19 samples, acute and convalescent, were from the United States, Italy and Spain. In each case, the material was cDNA or gDNA derived from T cells, B-cell-depleted T cells, or PBMCs.

In the authors' methods: Amplification of reference gene primers was used by the study to estimate nucleated cell counts. Assay used: immunoSEQ multiplex PCR; TCRdb lists only in-frame clones, some missing. The V and J calls and clone size come from that table; D and trimming were worked out from the DNA. The sample consists of 250,000 to 350,000 clones, just over 85% of them appearing once. The sample consisted of peripheral blood. The sequence derives from a woman aged 30 to 39 with active or convalescent COVID-19.

CDR3 in DNA: TGTGCCAGCAGCCAGGGTCGTTACAATGAGCAGTTCTTC. Its protein is CASSQGRYNEQFF. The chain is built from TRBV7-9 and TRBJ2-1; weak D call: TRBD1 (5 bases). The CDR3 is 13 residues long. Germline CDR1 reads SEHNR; CDR2 reads FQNEAQ (reference sequence). Trimming removed 5 bases from V and 4 bases from J, with 9 bases in between.